This T cell receptor (beta chain) comes out of a study of blood T cell repertoires in COVID-19. Clones were sequenced by immunoSEQ multiplex PCR, and TCRdb holds only the in-frame ones, with some missing. This sample has some 300,000 clones, with about 90% found just once. V trimming: 4 bases; J trimming: 3 bases; junction bases outside the gene matches: 4. Per the germline V gene, CDR1 is SGHRS and CDR2 is YFSETQ. The CDR3 extends over 14 amino acids. A Seattle source enrolled patients during active infection and followed them longitudinally. Sequencing was carried out using peripheral blood. The receptor was isolated from a woman aged 40 to 50 with COVID-19, enrolled during active disease. The V call is TRBV5-1, the J call TRBJ2-1, with 7 nucleotides matching TRBD1. The chain's CDR3 is CASSPGTVYNEQFF. The CDR3 region has the DNA TGCGCCAGCAGCCCCGGGACAGTCTACAATGAGCAGTTCTTC. The variable domain in full, completed from reference TRBV5-1 and TRBJ2-1, reads KAGVTQTPRYLIKTRGQQVTLSCSPISGHRSVSWYQQTPGQGLQFLFEYFSETQRNKGNFPGRFSGRQFSNSRSEMNVSTLELGDSALYLCASSPGTVYNEQFFGPGTRLTVL.